This TCR beta chain comes out of a study of blood T cell repertoires in COVID-19. The germline V gene encodes CDR1 WSHSY and CDR2 SAAADI. There are 13 residues in the CDR3. V lost 7 bases, J lost 6 bases, and 5 bases stayed unmatched. This clone has only a few counts. Assay: immunoSEQ multiplex PCR; the TCRdb copy retains only in-frame clones and omits some. Among 370,000 or so clones, 80% to 90% were seen once, and the ten largest hold approximately 1.3%. The chain links TRBV10-2 to TRBJ2-1; 8 nucleotides line up with TRBD2. The clonotype was recovered from a man younger than 45 who had recovered from COVID-19. The source material was PBMCs or T cells enriched from blood (not recorded which). The CDR3 sequence is CASTRGGLNEQFF. CDR3 bases: TGCGCCAGCACACGGGGGGGCCTCAATGAGCAGTTCTTC.